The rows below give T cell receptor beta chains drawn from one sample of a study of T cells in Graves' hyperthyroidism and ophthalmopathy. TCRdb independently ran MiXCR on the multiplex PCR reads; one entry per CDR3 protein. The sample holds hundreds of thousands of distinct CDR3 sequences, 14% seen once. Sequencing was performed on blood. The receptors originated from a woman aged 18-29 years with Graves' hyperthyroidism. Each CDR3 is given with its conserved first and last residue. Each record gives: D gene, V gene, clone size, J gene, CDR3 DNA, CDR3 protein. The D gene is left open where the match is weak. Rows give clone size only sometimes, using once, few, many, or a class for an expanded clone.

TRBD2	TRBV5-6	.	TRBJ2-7	TGTGCCAGCAGCGGGGGGGGGGGGGTGTGGCTGTATGAGCAGTACTTC	CASSGGGGVWLYEQYF
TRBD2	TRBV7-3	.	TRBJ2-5	TGTGCCAGCAGCTCCACCAGCCTAGCGGGAACTCTGAGGGAGTACTTC	CASSSTSLAGTLREYF
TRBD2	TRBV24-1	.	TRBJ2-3	TGTGCCACCAGAAACGGACTAGTAACAGATACGCAGTATTTT	CATRNGLVTDTQYF
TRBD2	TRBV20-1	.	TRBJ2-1	TGCAGTGCTAGAGACTCATTAGCGGGAGGGCCCCCCTACAATGAGCAGTTCTTC	CSARDSLAGGPPYNEQFF
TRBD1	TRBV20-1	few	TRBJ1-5	TGCAGTGCTAGTAGGGGGCCCAATCAGCCCCAGCATTTT	CSASRGPNQPQHF
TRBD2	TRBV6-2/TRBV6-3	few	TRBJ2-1	TGTGCCAGCAGTTACCCATCACTAGCGGGAAACGATGAGCAGTTCTTC	CASSYPSLAGNDEQFF
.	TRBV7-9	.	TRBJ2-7	TGTGCCAGTACCGTGGATCTAAGGGAGCAGTACTTC	CASTVDLREQYF
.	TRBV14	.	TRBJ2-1	TGTGCCAGCAGCCCAATGGCTCGCGATGAGCAGTTCTTC	CASSPMARDEQFF
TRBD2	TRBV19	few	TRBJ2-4	TGTGCCAGTAGTATATTCGCGGGGGGTCTAGCCAAAAACATTCAGTACTTC	CASSIFAGGLAKNIQYF
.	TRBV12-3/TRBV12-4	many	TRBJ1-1	TGTGCCAGCAGTTCCTCTTTTGATCGCACTGAAGCTTTCTTT	CASSSSFDRTEAFF